This TCR gamma chain emerged from a study of Vδ1+ human thymocytes. RNA was extracted from the cells and then reverse transcribed. The CDR3 regions were amplified by multiplex PCR from V-gene primers to a constant-region primer. TCRdb redid clone calling on the multiplex PCR reads using CATT. The data show some 6,100 gamma-chain clones, 42% seen once. Concerning this clone itself: Antigen: not known.

The CDR3 runs to 12 residues. V shed 0 bases, J shed 9 bases, and the junction held 5 bases outside the gene matches. Study-wide findings and caveats: Despite high sort purity, about a fifth of thymic T cell receptor delta sequences were Vdelta2. Highly polyclonal TRG and TRD repertoires with Gaussian CDR3 length distributions appeared in thymus.

The receptor was isolated from a boy younger than two who had congenital heart surgery. The chain uses TRGV1 and TRGJ1 or TRGJ2. Germline matching of the DNA provided the J gene here, since TCRdb leaves it blank. TRGV1 is flagged as an ORF with uncertain function. Sequencing was performed on Vdelta1+ gamma-delta thymocytes from the thymus. Regarding subset: FACS-sorted CD3+ TCRalphabeta- TCRVdelta1+ TCRVdelta2- thymocytes. This chain's CDR3 is CATWDRLRKKLF. DNA for the CDR3: TGTGCCACCTGGGACAGGCTACGTAAGAAACTCTTT.